This entry lists 11 T cell receptor beta chains sequenced from one sample in a study of T cell responses to AZD1222 COVID-19 vaccine (dated by TCRdb to the early 2020s). Receptor libraries were prepared by the immunoSEQ multiplex PCR assay. In its TCRdb copy, this immuneACCESS table keeps in-frame sequences only and misses some clones. Where compared with another copy, unresolved V genes explain less than half of these, and the others have no known cause. In this sample the table shows fewer than 100,000 clones, about 88% of which occur a single time. The ten most abundant clones make up approximately 14% of the sample. Read against the paper, the sample's time point label means: about 28 days (+/-7) after the second vaccine dose. The input for sequencing was peripheral blood, taken 28 days after the second AZD1222 dose. Receptors originate from an adult who received the AZD1222 COVID-19 vaccine.

The gene calls are TRBV11-2 and TRBJ2-3, with 9 bases matching TRBD2. This CDR3 is built from 18 residues. The germline CDR1 and CDR2 sequences are SGHAT and FQNNGV. The V gene end was trimmed by 1 base and the J gene end by 4 bases; junction bases not matched to a gene: 12. The CDR3 coding sequence is TGTGCCAGCAGCTTAGTCGGTAGCGGGGGCCCGTTGTCAGATACGCAGTATTTT. It encodes CASSLVGSGGPLSDTQYF.

The chain joins TRBV9 to TRBJ1-1; TRBD1 aligns across 7 bases. Germline values: CDR1 SGDLS, CDR2 YYNGEE. J lost 1 base, V lost 3 bases, and 0 bases had no gene match. The length of the CDR3 is 13 residues. CDR3 nucleotide sequence: TGTGCCAGCAGCGGACAGGGGAACACTGAAGCTTTCTTT. It translates to CASSGQGNTEAFF.

The chain recombines TRBV3-1 (or the pseudogene TRBV3-2) with TRBJ2-7; 7 positions match TRBD2. This CDR3 is built from 14 residues. Trimming took 0 bases from V and 9 from J; bases not matched to a gene: 8. Germline V gene sequence: CDR1 LGHDT, CDR2 YNNKEL (reference sequence). CDR3 DNA sequence: TGTGCCAGCAGCCAAGATGGGCCGGGGGGTAGGCAGTACTTC. This sequence encodes CASSQDGPGGRQYF.

CDR3 nucleotides: TGCGCCAGCTCAGCCCGGGGGGAGACCCAGTACTTC. Translated: CASSARGETQYF. The V and J genes are TRBV5-1 and TRBJ2-5; a possible D gene is TRBD2 (6 bases). The V gene's germline CDR1 is SGHRS and CDR2 YFSETQ. Deletions cut 7 bases from V and 5 bases from J, with 12 bases between. The CDR3 runs 12 residues.

The J gene is TRBJ1-3, the V gene TRBV12-3 or TRBV12-4; D uncertain. The CDR3 runs 13 residues. The germline V and J ends were trimmed by 2 bases and 8 bases, with 10 bases remaining between them. For the CDR3, the DNA is TGTGCCAGCAGTTTATCACTACTGGACACCATATATTTT. Its translation: CASSLSLLDTIYF.

The chain uses TRBV10-3 and TRBJ2-1, with 8 positions matching TRBD1. The V and J ends lost 3 bases and 4 bases, in that order; junction bases with no gene match: 8. Per germline, CDR1 ENHRY and CDR2 SYGVKD. The CDR3 runs 16 residues. The CDR3 DNA reads TGTGCCATCAGTGATCCAGGACAGGGCAGTTACAATGAGCAGTTCTTC. This encodes CAISDPGQGSYNEQFF.

The rearrangement links TRBV21-1 to TRBJ1-1; the listed D gene, TRBD1, was not tested against the DNA. TRBV21-1 is a recognized pseudogene. The CDR3 has 18 amino acids. CDR3 protein: CASSKVSPGKLMNTEAFF. The CDR3 nucleotides read TGTGCCAGCAGCAAAGTTTCTCCAGGGAAACTAATGAACACTGAAGCTTTCTTT.

This clone was detected only a few times. The J gene is TRBJ2-2, the V gene TRBV3-1 (or the pseudogene TRBV3-2); D is unresolved. Germline lookup yields CDR1 LGHDT and CDR2 YNNKEL (reference sequence). V gave up 4 bases and J gave up 7 bases, with 16 bases separating them. The CDR3 sequence is 15 residues long. The CDR3 coding sequence is TGTGCCAGCAGCCTCGGCCGTCGGGTAGTCGGGGAGCTGTTTTTT. Amino acid sequence: CASSLGRRVVGELFF.

V is TRBV6-1 and J is TRBJ1-5; no clear D gene. This CDR3 is 17 amino acids long. V lost 4 bases and J 1 base, leaving 17 bases between the germline ends. The germline gives CDR1 MNHNS, CDR2 SASEGT. The CDR3 region is CASSAPGRSESNQPQHF. The DNA for the CDR3 is TGTGCCAGCAGTGCACCCGGGAGGTCCGAGAGCAATCAGCCCCAGCATTTT.

This chain joins TRBV19 and TRBJ2-5; 11 nucleotides align to TRBD2. V trimming: 6 bases; J trimming: 5 bases; junction bases outside the gene matches: 8. Germline lookup yields CDR1 LNHDA and CDR2 SQIVND (reference sequence). The CDR3 is made up of 15 amino acids. CDR3 nucleotides: TGTGCCAGTAGAAGATCTAGCGGGGGGCGCGAGACCCAGTACTTC. Translating gives CASRRSSGGRETQYF.

The chain couples TRBV14 to TRBJ2-3; D is ambiguous. The V end lost 0 bases, the J end lost 5 bases, and 12 bases lay between the germline ends. This CDR3 has 15 amino acids. Looked up from germline, CDR1 is SGHDN and CDR2 is FVKESK. The DNA for the CDR3 is TGTGCCAGCAGCCAAGATTTAAGGGCTATAGATACGCAGTATTTT. Amino acids: CASSQDLRAIDTQYF.